This T cell receptor beta chain was captured in a study of cytomegalovirus exposure and HLA in healthy donors. Details on this clone: The target antigen is unknown.

Study-level findings and limits: Investigators reported over 150 TCR beta chains as tied to cytomegalovirus. It was only CMV serostatus that was available as immune exposure information. Rarity characterized most TCR sequences, yet some public TCRs appeared in many donors.

Primers: 60 Vbeta forward and 13 Jbeta reverse. In the authors' workflow: Later reanalysis found 70 million to 95 million unique TCR beta chains, about 10 million of them shared. Profiled with immunoSEQ multiplex PCR; TCRdb holds only in-frame clones, not every one. Clone size and the V and J calls come from that table; the DNA yielded D and trimming. This table holds approximately 260,000 clones, about four fifths found once. Sequences were obtained from PBMCs. The sequence was collected from a woman aged 35 to 49 in good health and CMV-seropositive.

This chain's CDR3 is CASSLSTGNQPQHF. The CDR3 nucleotides are TGTGCCAGCAGCTTATCTACGGGGAATCAGCCCCAGCATTTT. The chain is built from TRBV7-6 and TRBJ1-5; D not resolved. V lost 2 bases to trimming and J lost 4 bases, with 9 bases between them. The germline CDR1 and CDR2 sequences are SGHVS and FNYEAQ. The CDR3 length is 14 residues.